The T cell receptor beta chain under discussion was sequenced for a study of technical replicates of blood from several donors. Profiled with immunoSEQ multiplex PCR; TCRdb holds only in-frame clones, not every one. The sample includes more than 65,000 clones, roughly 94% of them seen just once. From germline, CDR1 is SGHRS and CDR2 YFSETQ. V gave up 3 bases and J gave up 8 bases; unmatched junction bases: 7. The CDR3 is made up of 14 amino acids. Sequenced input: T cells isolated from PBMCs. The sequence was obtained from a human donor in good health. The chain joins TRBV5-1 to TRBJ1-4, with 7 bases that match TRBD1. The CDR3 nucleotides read TGCGCCAGCAGCTCGGGGACAGTAGTGGAAAAACTGTTTTTT. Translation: CASSSGTVVEKLFF.